The TCR beta chain described here comes from a study of T cell clonotyping in hematopoietic cell transplantation. General observations from the study: CD4 and CD8 repertoire contributions could not be separated without sorting. Recipient TCR diversity dropped after transplant; expanded clonotypes rose from day 30 to 180.

CDR3 length: 13 residues. Germline V gene sequence: CDR1 MNHEY, CDR2 SVGAGI. The V end lost 7 bases, the J end lost 6 bases, and 15 bases lay between the germline ends. Specified time point: recipient sample about 28 days before transplant, after cytoreduction. A word on this clone: As yet, its antigen is unknown.

The repertoire was sequenced with immunoSEQ multiplex PCR; TCRdb's copy has only in-frame clones and lacks some. This table holds about 41,000 clones, 85% found once. V is TRBV6-5 and J is TRBJ1-1; D ambiguous. This receptor was taken from a man aged 55-75 years with acute myeloid leukemia. Some clones in this sample may be carry-over from other donors' samples. The sample consisted of peripheral blood mononuclear cells, taken before stem cell transplant. CDR3 nucleotides: TGTGCCAGCATCAACCGAGGGATGGCTGAAGCTTTCTTT. It codes for CASINRGMAEAFF.